The 25 T cell receptor beta chains below come from one sample, sequenced in a study of blood T cell repertoires in COVID-19. Profiled with immunoSEQ multiplex PCR; TCRdb holds only in-frame clones, not every one. In the table there are about 200,000 clones, around 90% of which are singletons. Sequencing input: peripheral blood. These receptors were obtained from a man between 45 and 60 years old with acute or convalescent COVID-19.

The rearrangement uses TRBV7-2 and TRBJ1-4; 7 nucleotides align to TRBD1. The CDR3 runs 13 residues. Germline CDR1 is SGHTA and CDR2 is FQGNSA. The trim removed 8 bases at V and 8 bases at J, leaving 8 bases unmatched. CDR3 residues: CASGPQGWEKLFF. CDR3 in DNA: TGTGCCAGCGGACCACAGGGGTGGGAAAAACTGTTTTTT.

J is TRBJ1-6 and V is TRBV19; 8 positions match TRBD1. The CDR3 runs to 16 residues. V lost 4 bases to trimming and J lost 9 bases; unmatched junction nucleotides: 11. The germline gives CDR1 LNHDA, CDR2 SQIVND (reference sequence). CDR3 residues: CASSRKMGQESSPLHF. The CDR3 region has the DNA TGTGCCAGTAGTAGGAAGATGGGACAGGAATCTTCACCCCTCCACTTT.

There are a few counts of this clone. The J gene is TRBJ1-4, the V gene TRBV30, with 8 bases aligning to TRBD1. Germline V CDR1 and CDR2: GTSNPN, SVGIG (reference sequence). Trimming took 1 base from V and 7 from J; bases not matched to a gene: 8. The CDR3 is 15 amino acids. CDR3 protein: CAWSATDRGGEKLFF. CDR3 sequence (DNA): TGTGCCTGGAGTGCGACAGACAGGGGTGGTGAAAAACTGTTTTTT.

The chain combines TRBV5-8 with TRBJ1-5; 9 bases agree with TRBD1. V was pared by 4 bases and J by 3 bases, with 5 bases of the junction left unmatched. The CDR3 sequence is 15 residues long. Per the germline V gene, CDR1 is SGHTS and CDR2 is YDEGEE. The DNA for the CDR3 is TGTGCCAGCAGCACCGGGACAGGGTACAATCAGCCCCAGCATTTT. Its translation: CASSTGTGYNQPQHF.

The CDR3 nucleotides are TGTGCCAGCAGTGGACTAGCTGCAGATACGCAGTATTTT. Translation: CASSGLAADTQYF. The V and J genes are TRBV27 and TRBJ2-3; 8 bases are a match to TRBD2. Germline CDR1 is MNHEY and CDR2 is SMNVEV (reference sequence). The J segment lost 4 bases and the V segment lost 5 bases, leaving 2 bases of the junction unmatched. CDR3 length: 13 amino acids.

V gene TRBV7-8 combines with J gene TRBJ2-7, with TRBD2 as a possible D gene (6 bases). The CDR3 is 15 amino acids. CDR1 is SGHVS and CDR2 is FQNEAQ in the germline V gene. The V end was cut by 3 bases, the J end by 2 bases, with 14 bases between. The CDR3 sequence is CASSLGAGPTYEQYF. As DNA, the CDR3 is TGTGCCAGCAGCTTGGGAGCGGGTCCCACCTACGAGCAGTACTTC.

The V call is TRBV27, the J call TRBJ2-7; possibly TRBD2 for D (6 bases). The CDR3 is 18 amino acids. Germline CDR1 reads MNHEY; CDR2 reads SMNVEV (reference sequence). Trimming cost V 8 bases and J 3 bases, with 29 bases left between them. The CDR3 DNA reads as TGTGCCAGCCGCCCCACCTTTTTGAAGCGGGCAGTGGACTACGAGCAGTACTTC. Translating gives CASRPTFLKRAVDYEQYF.

The chain is built from TRBV7-2 and TRBJ2-5; D not certain. CDR1 is SGHTA, CDR2 FQGNSA, per germline. CDR3 length: 12 residues. The V end was cut by 5 bases, the J end by 5 bases, with 9 bases between. The CDR3 sequence is CASSPFGETQYF. The CDR3 DNA is TGTGCCAGCAGCCCGTTCGGGGAGACCCAGTACTTC.

V gene TRBV28 combines with J gene TRBJ2-1, with 9 bases lining up with TRBD2. Germline V gene data show CDR1 as MDHEN and CDR2 as SYDVKM. Trimming removed 6 bases from V and 8 bases from J; junction bases left unmatched: 11. The CDR3 is made up of 15 amino acids. The CDR3 region is CASSSPGTSFYEQFF. CDR3 nucleotides: TGTGCCAGCAGCTCTCCCGGGACTAGCTTTTATGAGCAGTTCTTC.

The chain uses TRBV28 and TRBJ1-5; D is unclear. There are 12 residues in the CDR3. CDR1 and CDR2 from the germline V gene are MDHEN and SYDVKM. V was cut by 2 bases and J by 9 bases, with 8 bases left in between. This CDR3 is CASSLPQVPQHF. The CDR3 DNA follows: TGTGCCAGCAGTTTACCCCAGGTGCCCCAGCATTTT.

The chain couples TRBV10-3 to TRBJ1-2, with TRBD1 identical over 8 bases. The CDR3 is made up of 15 amino acids. Per germline, CDR1 ENHRY and CDR2 SYGVKD. Trimming took 6 bases from V and 5 from J; bases not matched to a gene: 11. The chain's CDR3 is CAISPTGDGLYGYTF. The CDR3 DNA follows: TGTGCCATCAGCCCGACAGGGGATGGCCTGTATGGCTACACCTTC.

This chain joins TRBV13 and TRBJ1-6, with a tentative D call TRBD1 (5 bases). The CDR3 length is 13 residues. Germline loops: CDR1 PRHDT, CDR2 FYEKMQ (reference sequence). The V end lost 4 bases, the J end lost 8 bases, and 9 bases lay between the germline ends. The CDR3 loop is CASSSGSHSPLHF. CDR3 DNA: TGTGCCAGCAGCTCAGGGTCTCATTCACCCCTCCACTTT.

The chain couples TRBV5-6 to TRBJ2-1, with D uncertain. CDR3 size: 12 residues. CDR1 and CDR2 from the germline V gene are SGHDT and YYEEEE. V gave up 4 bases and J gave up 10 bases, with 12 bases separating them. The CDR3 loop reads CASSPLVGEQFF. The CDR3 DNA sequence: TGTGCCAGCAGCCCATTGGTGGGCGAGCAGTTCTTC.

The chain couples TRBV7-2 to TRBJ2-1; tentatively, D is TRBD1 (5 bases). Trimming left V 8 bases short and J 3 bases short, with 5 bases between. CDR1 and CDR2 (germline): SGHTA, FQGNSA. The CDR3 length is 11 residues. Here the CDR3 reads CASDSYNEQFF. CDR3 nucleotides: TGTGCCAGCGACAGCTACAATGAGCAGTTCTTC.

The V gene is TRBV5-5, the J gene TRBJ1-1; no reliable D call. The CDR3 is made up of 14 amino acids. The germline gives CDR1 SGHKS, CDR2 YYEKEE (reference sequence). V was clipped by 0 bases and J by 1 base, with 7 bases between them. Here the CDR3 reads CASSLVPRNTEAFF. CDR3 in DNA: TGTGCCAGCAGCTTGGTCCCGAGGAACACTGAAGCTTTCTTT.

V usage is TRBV4-3 and J usage is TRBJ2-1; 9 bases are a match to TRBD2. The CDR3 is 16 residues long. V gave up 1 base and J gave up 5 bases; unmatched junction bases: 6. CDR1 is LGHNA and CDR2 is YSLEER in the germline V gene. As DNA, the CDR3 is TGCGCCAGCAGCCAAGGAAGTCTAGCGGGGAACAATGAGCAGTTCTTC. Translated: CASSQGSLAGNNEQFF.

The chain recombines TRBV19 with TRBJ1-4; D not resolved. V dropped 5 bases and J dropped 4 bases, with 20 bases sitting between them. Germline loops: CDR1 LNHDA, CDR2 SQIVND (reference sequence). CDR3 length: 17 amino acids. CDR3 nucleotide sequence: TGTGCCAGTAGTCCTCCCGCCGTCCAGGTACTTAATGAAAAACTGTTTTTT. Residues: CASSPPAVQVLNEKLFF.

The J gene is TRBJ2-1, the V gene TRBV7-9; D is undetermined. Looked up from germline, CDR1 is SEHNR and CDR2 is FQNEAQ (reference sequence). The CDR3 has 14 residues. V was pared by 5 bases and J by 5 bases, with 13 bases between. This CDR3 reads CASSPPESHNEQFF. CDR3 DNA: TGTGCCAGCAGCCCCCCCGAAAGCCACAATGAGCAGTTCTTC.

This clone was counted between two and nine times. The chain couples TRBV28 to TRBJ2-7, with 9 bases identical to TRBD2. V shed 2 bases and J 5 bases; nucleotides not matched to a gene: 7. The CDR3 runs to 15 residues. CDR1 is MDHEN, CDR2 SYDVKM, per germline. CDR3 sequence: CASSLRLREGDEQYF. CDR3 DNA: TGTGCCAGCAGTTTACGTCTGCGGGAGGGCGACGAGCAGTACTTC.

This sequence joins TRBV4-1 and TRBJ2-3, with 10 bases fitting TRBD2. The CDR3 covers 15 residues. Trimming removed 6 bases from V and 0 bases from J; junction bases left unmatched: 3. CDR1 is MGHRA, CDR2 YSYEKL, per germline. Written as DNA, the CDR3 is TGCGCCAGCAGTCTTAGCGGGGGGAGCACAGATACGCAGTATTTT. This gives the protein CASSLSGGSTDTQYF.

In its sample, this clone was seen a few times. V is TRBV29-1 and J is TRBJ2-1, with 7 bases matching TRBD2. This CDR3 is built from 14 residues. V shed 5 bases and J 5 bases; nucleotides not matched to a gene: 9. Per the germline V gene, CDR1 is SQVTM and CDR2 is ANQGSEA. DNA of the CDR3: TGCAGCGTTCGTTGGCTAGCGGAGAACAATGAGCAGTTCTTC. Its translation: CSVRWLAENNEQFF.

The chain carries TRBV11-2 and TRBJ2-1; 8 bases are a match to TRBD2. Germline assignment: CDR1 SGHAT and CDR2 FQNNGV. The CDR3 runs to 10 residues. V gave up 8 bases and J gave up 14 bases; unmatched junction bases: 5. In DNA form, the CDR3 reads TGTGCCAGCTTCGGGGGGGAGAAGTTCTTC. Protein sequence: CASFGGEKFF. Full variable domain (missing parts from reference TRBV11-2 and TRBJ2-1): EAGVAQSPRYKIIEKRQSVAFWCNPISGHATLYWYQQILGQGPKLLIQFQNNGVVDDSQLPKDRFSAERLKGVDSTLKIQPAKLEDSAVYLCASFGGEKFFGPGTRLTVL.

The chain has TRBV30 and TRBJ2-7; maybe TRBD1 (6 bases). The CDR3 totals 13 residues. Looked up from germline, CDR1 is GTSNPN and CDR2 is SVGIG (reference sequence). V lost 5 bases, J lost 3 bases, and 14 bases lay in between. CDR3 in amino acids: CAWSGATYYEQYF. CDR3 bases: TGTGCCTGGTCAGGGGCGACTTACTACGAGCAGTACTTC.

This rearrangement joins TRBV7-2 to TRBJ2-5; 10 positions match TRBD1. Per the germline V gene, CDR1 is SGHTA and CDR2 is FQGNSA. V shed 1 base and J 5 bases; nucleotides not matched to a gene: 7. The CDR3 has 16 amino acids. CDR3 in amino acids: CASSLGGQGVWETQYF. The CDR3 bases are TGTGCCAGCAGCTTAGGCGGACAGGGGGTGTGGGAGACCCAGTACTTC.

This chain joins TRBV4-2 and TRBJ2-7, with 9 bases fitting TRBD2. Germline V lookup: CDR1 LGHNA, CDR2 YNFKEQ. Unmatched junction bases numbered 1, after V lost 1 base and J lost 3 bases. This CDR3 has 14 amino acids. The CDR3 DNA follows: TGTGCCAGCAGCCAAGTACTAGCGGGCTACGAGCAGTACTTC. Protein sequence: CASSQVLAGYEQYF.